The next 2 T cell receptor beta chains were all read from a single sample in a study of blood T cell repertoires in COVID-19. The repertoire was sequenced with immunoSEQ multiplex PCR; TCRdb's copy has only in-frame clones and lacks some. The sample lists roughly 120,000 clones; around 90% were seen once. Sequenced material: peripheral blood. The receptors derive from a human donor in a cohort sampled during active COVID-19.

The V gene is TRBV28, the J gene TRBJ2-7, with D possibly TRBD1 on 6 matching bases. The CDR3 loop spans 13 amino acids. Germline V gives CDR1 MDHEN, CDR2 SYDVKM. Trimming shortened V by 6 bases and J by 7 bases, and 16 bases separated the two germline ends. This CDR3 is CASSPRQAWEQYF. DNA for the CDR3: TGTGCCAGCAGCCCCAGACAGGCTTGGGAGCAGTACTTC. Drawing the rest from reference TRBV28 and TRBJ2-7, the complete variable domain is DVKVTQSSRYLVKRTGEKVFLECVQDMDHENMFWYRQDPGLGLRLIYFSYDVKMKEKGDIPEGYSVSREKKERFSLILESASTNQTSMYLCASSPRQAWEQYFGPGTRLTVT.

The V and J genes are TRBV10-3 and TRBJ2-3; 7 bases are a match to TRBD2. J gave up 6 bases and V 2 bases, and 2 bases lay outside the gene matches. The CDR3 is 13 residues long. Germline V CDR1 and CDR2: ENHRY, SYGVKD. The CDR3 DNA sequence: TGTGCCATCAGTGAGAAGGGAGGGGATACGCAGTATTTT. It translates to CAISEKGGDTQYF.